This TCR beta chain was profiled in a study of blood T cells in healthy people across ages. Aged roughly 6 to 100, donors were systemically healthy Caucasians from Russia. Isolation recovered at least 6.5 million PBMCs from every sample. This clonotype was picked up a small number of times. Sample-barcoded 5' priming and a J-beta primer mix drove a second PCR of roughly 7 to 11 cycles. Template switching added a 12-random-nucleotide identifier to every cDNA molecule. Each CDR3 protein gets one entry after TCRdb re-called the 5' RACE reads with MiXCR. Found here are roughly 1,100,000 distinct CDR3 sequences, under 30% of them singletons; the top ten hold around 0.7%. The ends were cut back, 2 bases at V and 6 bases at J, with 12 bases in the middle. The CDR3 length is 13 residues. CDR1 and CDR2 (germline): SGHDT, YYEEEE. In addition, the sample was reused for a study of T cells of mothers and their children. From that second work: A second PCR was performed with the M1S primer. This primer added sample barcodes and 2-4 random nucleotides.

This chain connects TRBV5-6 to TRBJ2-7; D ambiguous. This sequence was found in a girl aged 2-10 years in good health. Input material: blood. In DNA form, the CDR3 reads TGTGCCAGCAGCTTCGCCGCCGGCTCCGAGCAGTACTTC. Residues: CASSFAAGSEQYF.